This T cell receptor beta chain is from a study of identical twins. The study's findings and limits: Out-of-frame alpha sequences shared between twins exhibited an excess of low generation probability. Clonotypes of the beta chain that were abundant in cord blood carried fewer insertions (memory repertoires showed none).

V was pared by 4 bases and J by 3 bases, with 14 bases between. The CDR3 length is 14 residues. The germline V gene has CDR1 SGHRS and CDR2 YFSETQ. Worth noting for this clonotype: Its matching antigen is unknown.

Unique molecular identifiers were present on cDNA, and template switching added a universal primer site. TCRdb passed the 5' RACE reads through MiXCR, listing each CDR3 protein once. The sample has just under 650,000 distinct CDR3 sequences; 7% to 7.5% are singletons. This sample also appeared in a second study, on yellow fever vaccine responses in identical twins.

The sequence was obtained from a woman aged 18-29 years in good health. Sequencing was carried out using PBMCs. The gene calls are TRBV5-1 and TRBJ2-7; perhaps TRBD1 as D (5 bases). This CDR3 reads CASSPDSWGYEQYF. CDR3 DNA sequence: TGCGCCAGCAGCCCTGACAGCTGGGGCTACGAGCAGTACTTC.